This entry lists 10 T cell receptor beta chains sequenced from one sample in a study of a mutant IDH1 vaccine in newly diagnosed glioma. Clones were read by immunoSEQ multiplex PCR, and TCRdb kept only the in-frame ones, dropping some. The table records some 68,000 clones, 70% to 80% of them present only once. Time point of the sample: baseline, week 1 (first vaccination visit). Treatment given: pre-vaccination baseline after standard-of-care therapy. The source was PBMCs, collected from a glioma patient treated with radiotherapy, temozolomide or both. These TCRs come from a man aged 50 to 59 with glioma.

The CDR3 DNA reads as TGTGCCAGCAGCCCCAGGACTAGCGGGGGGGTAAACAATGAGCAGTTCTTC. Protein product: CASSPRTSGGVNNEQFF. This rearrangement joins TRBV7-8 to TRBJ2-1, with 15 nucleotides matching TRBD2. CDR3 length: 17 amino acids. CDR1 is SGHVS, CDR2 FQNEAQ, per germline. V lost 5 bases and J lost 5; bases outside the gene matches: 7.

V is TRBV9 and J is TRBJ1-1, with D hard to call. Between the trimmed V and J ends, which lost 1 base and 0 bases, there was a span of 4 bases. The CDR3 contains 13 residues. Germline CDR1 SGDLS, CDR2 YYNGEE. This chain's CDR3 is CASSVTMNTEAFF. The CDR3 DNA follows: TGTGCCAGCAGCGTAACCATGAACACTGAAGCTTTCTTT. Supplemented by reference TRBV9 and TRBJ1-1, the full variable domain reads DSGVTQTPKHLITATGQRVTLRCSPRSGDLSVYWYQQSLDQGLQFLIQYYNGEERAKGNILERFSAQQFPDLHSELNLSSLELGDSALYFCASSVTMNTEAFFGQGTRLTVV.

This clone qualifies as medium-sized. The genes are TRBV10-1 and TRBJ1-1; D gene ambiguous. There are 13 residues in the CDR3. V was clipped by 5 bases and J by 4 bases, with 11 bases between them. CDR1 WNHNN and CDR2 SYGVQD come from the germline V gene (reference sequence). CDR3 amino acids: CASSPRTSTEAFF. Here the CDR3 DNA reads TGCGCCAGCAGTCCTCGGACGAGCACTGAAGCTTTCTTT.

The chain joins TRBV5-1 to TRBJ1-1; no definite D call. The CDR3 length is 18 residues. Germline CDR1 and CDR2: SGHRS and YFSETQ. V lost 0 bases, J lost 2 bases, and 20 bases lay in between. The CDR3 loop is CASSLAQGLGRSNTEAFF. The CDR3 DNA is TGCGCCAGCAGCTTGGCCCAAGGGTTAGGTAGGTCTAACACTGAAGCTTTCTTT.

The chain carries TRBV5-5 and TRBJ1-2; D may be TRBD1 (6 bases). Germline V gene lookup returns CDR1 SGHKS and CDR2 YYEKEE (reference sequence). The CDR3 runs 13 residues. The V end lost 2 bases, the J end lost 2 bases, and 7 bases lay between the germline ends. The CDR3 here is CASSLGGNYGYTF. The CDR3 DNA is TGTGCCAGCAGCTTAGGGGGGAACTATGGCTACACCTTC.

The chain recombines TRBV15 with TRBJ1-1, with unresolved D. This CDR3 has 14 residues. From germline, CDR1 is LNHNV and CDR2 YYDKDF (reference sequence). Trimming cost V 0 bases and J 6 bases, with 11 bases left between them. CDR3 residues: CATSRDTGRAEAFF. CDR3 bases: TGTGCCACCAGCAGAGATACTGGTCGGGCTGAAGCTTTCTTT.

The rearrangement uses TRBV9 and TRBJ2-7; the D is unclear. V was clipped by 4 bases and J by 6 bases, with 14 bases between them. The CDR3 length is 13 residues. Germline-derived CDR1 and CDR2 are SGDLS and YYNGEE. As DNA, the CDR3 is TGTGCCAGCAGCTCGTCGTTCGAGACCGAGCAGTACTTC. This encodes CASSSSFETEQYF. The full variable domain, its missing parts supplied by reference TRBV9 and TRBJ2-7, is DSGVTQTPKHLITATGQRVTLRCSPRSGDLSVYWYQQSLDQGLQFLIQYYNGEERAKGNILERFSAQQFPDLHSELNLSSLELGDSALYFCASSSSFETEQYFGPGTRLTVT.

The CDR3 sequence is CASSPIFTGGNEKLFF. CDR3 nucleotide sequence: TGTGCCAGCTCCCCCATCTTTACAGGGGGTAATGAAAAACTGTTTTTT. This rearrangement joins TRBV18 to TRBJ1-4; TRBD1 matches at 8 bases. After removal of 6 bases from V and 4 bases from J, the junction contained 10 bases not matched to a gene. This CDR3 region has 16 residues. Germline loops: CDR1 KGHSH, CDR2 LQKENI.

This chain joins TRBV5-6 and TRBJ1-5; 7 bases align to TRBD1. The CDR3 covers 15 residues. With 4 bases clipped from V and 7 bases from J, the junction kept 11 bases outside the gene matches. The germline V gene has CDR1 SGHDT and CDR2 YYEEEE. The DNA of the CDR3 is TGTGCCAGCAGCGGAGCAGGGGGGATTGGACAGCCCCAGCATTTT. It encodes CASSGAGGIGQPQHF.

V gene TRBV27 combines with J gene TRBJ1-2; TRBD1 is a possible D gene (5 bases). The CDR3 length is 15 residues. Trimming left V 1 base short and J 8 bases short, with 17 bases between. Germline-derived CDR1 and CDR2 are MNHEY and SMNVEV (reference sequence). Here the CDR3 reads CASSLWGTASEGYTF. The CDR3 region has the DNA TGTGCCAGCAGTTTATGGGGGACTGCCTCTGAAGGCTACACCTTC.